This T cell receptor (beta chain) was obtained from a study of T cell repertoires in cytomegalovirus infection (dated by TCRdb to between 2018 and 2021). About the study as a whole: Peptide stimulations targeted recently identified HLA-C-restricted CMV epitopes, whose presentation resists viral immunomodulation, together with well-studied HLA-B-restricted epitopes. Donor HLA type was relevant to the analysis, because carriage of CMV infection together with the matching HLA type was indicated by public TCR beta signatures.

Sequencing relied on an Illumina HiSeq 1500. TCRdb redid the processing of the public reads, applying fastp at Q25 and MiXCR, and retained in-frame beta chains. Records with the same CDR3 protein are collapsed into one entry carrying the most frequent genes and DNA. The sample records approximately 910,000 distinct CDR3 sequences, 31% of which are singletons. The ten largest clones add up to around 15% of the sample. This clonotype occurred many times. Its antigen is still unknown. No quality values exist for individual bases; no much larger clone is one base distant. The treatment or condition label of this sample denotes: in vitro stimulation with specific CMV peptide epitopes to enrich CMV-specific T cells. Including cysteine and phenylalanine, the CDR3 has 15 amino acids. Only the CDR3 region is kept as DNA, spanning 45 bases read in frame from base 1. V sheds 4 bases and J sheds 5 bases, leaving 18 bases between their ends. CDR1 and CDR2 were assigned from the germline V gene as SGHDT and YYEEEE.

General findings and caveats noted by the study authors: Cumulative frequency of public TCR beta family members discriminated carriers of CMV infection plus the relevant HLA type in this cohort and an independent approximately 370-donor cohort. The ex vivo response was dominated by HLA-C-restricted CMV-specific TCR beta clonotypes, which also provided the single most frequent clonotype in two of eight donors.

The sequence was obtained from a human donor in good health (CMV status not recorded). Some clones in this sample may be carry-over from other donors' samples. The V and J genes are TRBV5-6 and TRBJ1-1; the D segment could be TRBD1, given 5 matching bases. Sequenced material: cultured CD8+ T cells from PBMCs, taken from culture after CMV antigen stimulation. CDR3 loop: CASSHRGVGGTEAFF. The nucleotides read TGTGCCAGCAGCCACCGGGGAGTGGGGGGGACTGAAGCTTTCTTT.